This T cell receptor beta chain was identified during a study of blood T cells in healthy people across ages (dated by TCRdb to between 2015 and 2016). About the study as a whole: In model experiments, template switching captured roughly one uniquely barcoded TCR beta cDNA molecule for every two T cells. To avoid experimental bias, donors of different ages were distributed randomly across sequencing lanes. Four age groups were formed from the donors: young (average 16 years), middle-aged (approximately 40), aged (about 68) and long-lived (roughly 88). Age-related changes in TCR beta repertoire diversity were measured in the study by deep sequencing normalized with unique cDNA molecular identifiers. Two additional independent replicas of 1 million unique cDNA reads from the same blood draw were analyzed for two donors (one aged 18 to 30 and one aged 80 or older). Overall study results and their limits: There was a strong correlation between observed TCR beta diversity and the percentage of naive T cells measured by flow cytometry. Observed TCR beta diversity per million T cells fell roughly linearly with age, and a significant reduction was already apparent by age roughly 41. Compared with the aged group, the long-lived group had more naive CD4+ T cells, fewer expanded clones and increased TCR diversity, a pattern suggesting age selection. Since profiling was done on bulk unsorted PBMCs, naive and antigen-experienced compartments could not be conclusively compared. Estimates of total diversity based on one million sequenced T cells were regarded as lower bounds and as underestimates. Because the CMV infection status of the donors was unknown, age-related changes in expanded clonotypes may potentially have been confounded.

The CDR3 measures 15 amino acids from cysteine to phenylalanine. The CDR3 DNA has 45 bases and is translated from base 1. Reading the germline V gene gives CDR1 SGHRS and CDR2 YFSETQ. Between the V and J ends, shortened by 3 bases and 4 bases respectively, the junction contains 16 bases. Libraries were built with 5' RACE. Instrument used: Illumina HiSeq 2500. A second PCR of 7 to 11 cycles was performed with a sample-barcoded 5' primer and a J-beta primer mix. Each TCR beta cDNA molecule received a unique molecular identifier from a template-switch 5' adaptor carrying 12 random nucleotides. Each sample yielded at least 2.5 million CDR3-containing paired-end reads. All of the RNA was converted into first-strand cDNA using the Mint cDNA synthesis kit, with a TRBC-specific oligonucleotide serving as the primer. Following uracil-DNA glycosylase treatment, a first 18-cycle PCR with universal primers M1SS and BC2_uni_R was performed on all cDNA. As for the original processing: Each sample was normalized by randomly selecting 1 million high-quality reads, each carrying a distinct molecular identifier. Instead of being binned into consensus sequences, reads that shared molecular identifiers were thrown out. MiTCR, set to a Q25 quality threshold and the strictest error-elimination algorithm, was used for CDR3 identification, clonotype clustering and error correction. Lower-bound total TCR beta diversity was estimated with a nonparametric unseen species model using Euler transformation. TCRdb applied fastp at Q25 and MiXCR to the public reads, then kept only in-frame beta chains. Identical CDR3 proteins give one entry, which carries the most common genes and DNA. The authors' filters were not applied to this entry. Within this sample are about 280,000 distinct CDR3 sequences, with around 29% of them counted one time only. 25% to 30% of the sample comes from the top ten.

This clonotype was observed once. This receptor's antigen is unknown. The input lacks base qualities; no much larger clone sits a single base away. Single-read evidence is weak. The donors were roughly 39 Caucasian individuals from Russia, aged 6 to 90 years, who were systemically healthy. Each donor gave around 9.5 milliliters of peripheral blood, collected into EDTA-treated Vacutainer tubes. Ficoll-Paque density-gradient centrifugation was used to isolate PBMCs, with at least 6 million per sample. Total RNA, at least 6 micrograms per sample, was extracted from PBMCs with Trizol reagent. The percentages of naive CD45RAhigh/CD27high T cells were determined by flow cytometry on a PBMC aliquot from every donor.

Sequences were obtained from blood. Rearrangement joined TRBV5-1 to TRBJ2-5; TRBD1 is perhaps the D gene, given 6 matching bases. This clonotype was obtained from a woman between 65 and 79 years old in good health. CDR3 region: CASSSNPTGSETQYF. The nucleotide sequence reads TGCGCCAGCAGCTCCAACCCGACAGGATCAGAGACCCAGTACTTC.